The 4 T cell receptor beta chains given below trace back to one sample, sequenced in a study of shared clonotypes between healthy human individuals. This table comes from immunoSEQ multiplex PCR, and its TCRdb copy is limited to in-frame clones, with some not included. The sample consists of around 2,000,000 clones, around 93% of them appearing once. Naive CD8 isolation took CD45RO-negative cells positively selected for CCR7 and excluded terminally differentiated effector memory CD45RA+ cells. Material for sequencing was naive CD8+ T cells from PBMCs. The receptor source for this set is a young man in good health. Some clones in this sample may be carry-over from other donors' samples.

CDR3 protein: CASSLSGQGGNTIYF. CDR3 bases: TGTGCCAGCAGTTTATCCGGGCAGGGAGGAAACACCATATATTTT. This chain joins TRBV28 and TRBJ1-3, with a possible D match to TRBD1 (5 bases). The germline V and J ends were trimmed by 1 base and 4 bases, with 11 bases remaining between them. Germline V gene sequence: CDR1 MDHEN, CDR2 SYDVKM. This CDR3 is 15 amino acids long.

The V and J genes are TRBV6-4 and TRBJ1-1; the D is unclear. Germline assignment: CDR1 MRHNA and CDR2 SNTAGT. Trimming pared 3 bases from V and 9 bases from J, leaving 8 bases between. The CDR3 has 11 residues. The CDR3 coding sequence is TGTGCCAGCAGTGAAGGAGGGAAAGCTTTCTTT. Protein: CASSEGGKAFF.

The rearrangement links TRBV19 to TRBJ2-1; no clear D gene. V shed 5 bases and J shed 2 bases, with 10 bases lying between them. The germline V gene encodes CDR1 LNHDA and CDR2 SQIVND (reference sequence). The CDR3 consists of 14 residues. The CDR3 DNA reads as TGTGCCAGTAGTTTCGGTTTAGCCTACAATGAGCAGTTCTTC. Translating gives CASSFGLAYNEQFF.

The rearrangement joins TRBV28 to TRBJ2-3, with 8 bases aligning to TRBD2. Germline V gene sequence: CDR1 MDHEN, CDR2 SYDVKM. The CDR3 has 19 residues. J gave up 2 bases and V 2 bases, and 15 bases lay outside the gene matches. This CDR3 is CASSLSLAGGYENTDTQYF. The CDR3 region has the DNA TGTGCCAGCAGTTTAAGTCTGGCGGGAGGTTACGAAAACACAGATACGCAGTATTTT.